This is a list of T cell receptor beta chains from one sample in a study of shared clonotypes between healthy human individuals. Repertoires were generated with immunoSEQ multiplex PCR, while TCRdb's copy carries only in-frame clones and drops some. The sample lists over 2 million clones, 90% to 95% occurring once. Input material: naive CD4+ T cells sorted from blood. These TCRs come from a man aged 18 to 30 in good health. Each CDR3 is given with its conserved first and last residue. The order of the fields is V gene, D gene, clone size, J gene, CDR3 DNA, CDR3 protein. A D gene is named only where the DNA matches it firmly. Size is omitted from some rows. Given values are once, few, many or a class for expanded clones.

v_call: TRBV30; d_call: .; clone_size: once; j_call: TRBJ2-1; cdr3_nt: TGTGCCTGGAGTAGAGGGGCCCTCTCCTACAATGAGCAGTTCTTC; cdr3_aa: CAWSRGALSYNEQFF
v_call: TRBV28; d_call: .; clone_size: .; j_call: TRBJ1-1; cdr3_nt: TGTGCCAGCAGTTTAATCGGCCGCCGGGACACTGAAGCTTTCTTT; cdr3_aa: CASSLIGRRDTEAFF
v_call: TRBV7-2; d_call: TRBD2; clone_size: .; j_call: TRBJ2-3; cdr3_nt: TGTGCCAGCAGCATGGGACTAGCGGGAGGCACAGATACGCAGTATTTT; cdr3_aa: CASSMGLAGGTDTQYF
v_call: TRBV6-1; d_call: .; clone_size: once; j_call: TRBJ2-7; cdr3_nt: TGTGCCAGCAGGTTGGAGGGGAGGTCCTACGAGCAGTACTTC; cdr3_aa: CASRLEGRSYEQYF
v_call: TRBV5-6; d_call: TRBD1; clone_size: .; j_call: TRBJ1-6; cdr3_nt: TGTGCCAGCAGCCGGGGGACAGGGGAAAAACGTTCACCCCTCCACTTT; cdr3_aa: CASSRGTGEKRSPLHF
v_call: TRBV9; d_call: .; clone_size: .; j_call: TRBJ1-3; cdr3_nt: TGTGCCAGCAGCGTCTCTTCTGGCTCTGGAAACACCATATATTTT; cdr3_aa: CASSVSSGSGNTIYF
v_call: TRBV30; d_call: .; clone_size: .; j_call: TRBJ2-3; cdr3_nt: TGTGCCTGGAGCCCAGCCGCAGATACGCAGTATTTT; cdr3_aa: CAWSPAADTQYF
v_call: TRBV5-1; d_call: .; clone_size: .; j_call: TRBJ1-2; cdr3_nt: TGCGCCAGCAGCTTAGGGACATTCAACTATGGCTACACCTTC; cdr3_aa: CASSLGTFNYGYTF
v_call: TRBV25-1; d_call: TRBD2; clone_size: .; j_call: TRBJ2-2; cdr3_nt: TGTGCCAGTCGACTAGCGGGGGCCGGGGAGCTGTTTTTT; cdr3_aa: CASRLAGAGELFF
v_call: TRBV7-9; d_call: .; clone_size: .; j_call: TRBJ1-4; cdr3_nt: TGTGCCAGCAGCTTAGCAGTAGGTGGGCAGGAAAAACTGTTTTTT; cdr3_aa: CASSLAVGGQEKLFF
v_call: TRBV12-5; d_call: .; clone_size: .; j_call: TRBJ1-2; cdr3_nt: TGTGCTAGTGGTCCATGGGGGGGCGGCTACACCTTC; cdr3_aa: CASGPWGGGYTF
v_call: TRBV30; d_call: .; clone_size: .; j_call: TRBJ2-7; cdr3_nt: TGTGCCTGGAGTACACAGACCCCCTACGAGCAGTACTTC; cdr3_aa: CAWSTQTPYEQYF
v_call: TRBV27; d_call: .; clone_size: .; j_call: TRBJ1-5; cdr3_nt: TGTGCCAGCAGTGGAGGTTTGTCGGGGGCGAGACAGCCCCAGCATTTT; cdr3_aa: CASSGGLSGARQPQHF
v_call: TRBV11-2; d_call: .; clone_size: .; j_call: TRBJ2-7; cdr3_nt: TGTGCCAGCAGCTTAGCGGTCGTCTACGAGCAGTACTTC; cdr3_aa: CASSLAVVYEQYF
v_call: TRBV28; d_call: .; clone_size: .; j_call: TRBJ1-2; cdr3_nt: TGTGCCAGCAGTTCCCTAGATGGGTCGAACTATGGCTACACCTTC; cdr3_aa: CASSSLDGSNYGYTF
v_call: TRBV27; d_call: TRBD1; clone_size: once; j_call: TRBJ1-1; cdr3_nt: TGTGCCAGCACCCTTCTACAGGGGGCGGCTGAAGCTTTCTTT; cdr3_aa: CASTLLQGAAEAFF
v_call: TRBV10-1; d_call: .; clone_size: .; j_call: TRBJ2-3; cdr3_nt: TGCGCCAGCAGTGATCACCCAGATACGCAGTATTTT; cdr3_aa: CASSDHPDTQYF
v_call: TRBV28; d_call: TRBD1; clone_size: .; j_call: TRBJ1-5; cdr3_nt: TGTGCCAGCAGTTTGGGACAGGCAGGGGGACAGCCCCAGCATTTT; cdr3_aa: CASSLGQAGGQPQHF
v_call: TRBV5-4; d_call: TRBD2; clone_size: .; j_call: TRBJ2-3; cdr3_nt: TGTGCCAGCAGCCCCAGGGGAGCGGGAGGGCCTGATACGCAGTATTTT; cdr3_aa: CASSPRGAGGPDTQYF
v_call: TRBV6-5; d_call: TRBD1; clone_size: .; j_call: TRBJ1-2; cdr3_nt: TGTGCCAGCAGACCCGACAGGGTCTCTAGAGATGGCTACACCTTC; cdr3_aa: CASRPDRVSRDGYTF
v_call: TRBV6-1; d_call: .; clone_size: .; j_call: TRBJ1-6; cdr3_nt: TGTGCCAGCAGTGAAGTAGGGCTTTCACCCCTCCACTTT; cdr3_aa: CASSEVGLSPLHF
v_call: TRBV5-1; d_call: .; clone_size: .; j_call: TRBJ2-5; cdr3_nt: TGCGCCAGCAGCTTGGGACTACCGGGGTACCAAGAGACCCAGTACTTC; cdr3_aa: CASSLGLPGYQETQYF
v_call: TRBV9; d_call: .; clone_size: .; j_call: TRBJ2-7; cdr3_nt: TGTGCCAGCAGCGATTCGGGGAGCTCCTACGAGCAGTACTTC; cdr3_aa: CASSDSGSSYEQYF
v_call: TRBV2; d_call: .; clone_size: .; j_call: TRBJ2-7; cdr3_nt: TGTGCCAGCAGTGAAGCGCTTCTGAGTGGGGGGCCCTACGAGCAGTACTTC; cdr3_aa: CASSEALLSGGPYEQYF
v_call: TRBV25-1; d_call: .; clone_size: .; j_call: TRBJ1-6; cdr3_nt: TGTGCCAGCAGTACCGGGACCTATAATTCACCCCTCCACTTT; cdr3_aa: CASSTGTYNSPLHF
v_call: TRBV29-1; d_call: .; clone_size: .; j_call: TRBJ1-1; cdr3_nt: TGCAGCGTTACTCACGGGGGACGGAGCACTGAAGCTTTCTTT; cdr3_aa: CSVTHGGRSTEAFF
v_call: TRBV30; d_call: .; clone_size: .; j_call: TRBJ2-3; cdr3_nt: TGTGCCTGGACCGGCAGGTCAGACGCAGATACGCAGTATTTT; cdr3_aa: CAWTGRSDADTQYF
v_call: TRBV7-2; d_call: TRBD2; clone_size: .; j_call: TRBJ2-5; cdr3_nt: TGTGCCAGCAGCTTGACTAGCGGGAGGTTCCCTCAAGAGACCCAGTACTTC; cdr3_aa: CASSLTSGRFPQETQYF
v_call: TRBV28; d_call: .; clone_size: .; j_call: TRBJ1-2; cdr3_nt: TGTGCCAGCAGTTCTCTGTCTTTGGACGGCTACACCTTC; cdr3_aa: CASSSLSLDGYTF
v_call: TRBV6-5; d_call: TRBD1; clone_size: .; j_call: TRBJ1-6; cdr3_nt: TGTGCCAGCAGTGGAGGGACAGAGTCTTCACCCCTCCACTTT; cdr3_aa: CASSGGTESSPLHF
v_call: TRBV2; d_call: TRBD2; clone_size: .; j_call: TRBJ2-5; cdr3_nt: TGTGCCAGCAAAGGGGAGGGGACCCAGTACTTC; cdr3_aa: CASKGEGTQYF
v_call: TRBV30; d_call: TRBD2; clone_size: .; j_call: TRBJ2-1; cdr3_nt: TGTGCCTGGAGTGTACTAGCGGGAAATTACAATGAGCAGTTCTTC; cdr3_aa: CAWSVLAGNYNEQFF
v_call: TRBV28; d_call: .; clone_size: .; j_call: TRBJ2-5; cdr3_nt: TGTGCCAGCAGTTTACCCCCTAGCCCCCAGTACTTC; cdr3_aa: CASSLPPSPQYF
v_call: TRBV19; d_call: .; clone_size: .; j_call: TRBJ1-4; cdr3_nt: TGTGCCAGTAGTACCTCGGCCGGATTTAATGAAAAACTGTTTTTT; cdr3_aa: CASSTSAGFNEKLFF
v_call: TRBV6-5; d_call: .; clone_size: .; j_call: TRBJ2-7; cdr3_nt: TGTGCCAGCAGTTACTCGAAACGGAGCTCCTACGAGCAGTACTTC; cdr3_aa: CASSYSKRSSYEQYF
v_call: TRBV18; d_call: TRBD2; clone_size: .; j_call: TRBJ2-5; cdr3_nt: TGTGCCAGCTCACCAACGCGACTAGCGGGGCAAGAGACCCAGTACTTC; cdr3_aa: CASSPTRLAGQETQYF
v_call: TRBV9; d_call: TRBD1; clone_size: .; j_call: TRBJ2-7; cdr3_nt: TGTGCCAGCAGCGTAGCAGGGGGCGTCGCAAAGCAGTACTTC; cdr3_aa: CASSVAGGVAKQYF
v_call: TRBV7-9; d_call: .; clone_size: .; j_call: TRBJ2-3; cdr3_nt: TGTGCCAGCAGCTCAGGGGGGGTGTCGAGAGATACGCAGTATTTT; cdr3_aa: CASSSGGVSRDTQYF
v_call: TRBV5-1; d_call: .; clone_size: .; j_call: TRBJ2-3; cdr3_nt: TGCGCCAGCAGGGGCAGCCCCACAGATACGCAGTATTTT; cdr3_aa: CASRGSPTDTQYF
v_call: TRBV18; d_call: .; clone_size: .; j_call: TRBJ2-3; cdr3_nt: TGTGCCAGCTCACCGATAACAGGTAGCACAGATACGCAGTATTTT; cdr3_aa: CASSPITGSTDTQYF
v_call: TRBV10-1; d_call: .; clone_size: .; j_call: TRBJ2-4; cdr3_nt: TGCGCCAGCATCGGGCGGTTAGCCAAAAACATTCAGTACTTC; cdr3_aa: CASIGRLAKNIQYF
v_call: TRBV5-1; d_call: .; clone_size: .; j_call: TRBJ2-3; cdr3_nt: TGCGCCAGCAGCTTGGCAGGGGCGGATACGCAGTATTTT; cdr3_aa: CASSLAGADTQYF
v_call: TRBV6-1; d_call: .; clone_size: .; j_call: TRBJ1-4; cdr3_nt: TGTGCCAGCAGTGATAACACGGTCTCTAATGAAAAACTGTTTTTT; cdr3_aa: CASSDNTVSNEKLFF
v_call: TRBV2; d_call: .; clone_size: .; j_call: TRBJ1-1; cdr3_nt: TGTGCCAGCAGCTTAGAGCCAGGATCGGCGACTGAAGCTTTCTTT; cdr3_aa: CASSLEPGSATEAFF
v_call: TRBV2; d_call: TRBD2; clone_size: .; j_call: TRBJ2-2; cdr3_nt: TGTGCCAGCTCCCCTGATCGGGGGGGGACCGGGGAGCTGTTTTTT; cdr3_aa: CASSPDRGGTGELFF
v_call: TRBV11-2; d_call: .; clone_size: .; j_call: TRBJ1-5; cdr3_nt: TGTGCCAGCAGCTTAGATACTGGGATTTTTCAGCCCCAGCATTTT; cdr3_aa: CASSLDTGIFQPQHF
v_call: TRBV30; d_call: .; clone_size: .; j_call: TRBJ2-7; cdr3_nt: TGTGCCTGCAACAGAGAATCCTACGAGCAGTACTTC; cdr3_aa: CACNRESYEQYF
v_call: TRBV4-3; d_call: TRBD2; clone_size: .; j_call: TRBJ2-1; cdr3_nt: TGCGCCAGCAGCCAAGATCCCCTAGCGGGAGGGTGGGTTACGTACAATGAGCAGTTCTTC; cdr3_aa: CASSQDPLAGGWVTYNEQFF
v_call: TRBV7-9; d_call: TRBD2; clone_size: .; j_call: TRBJ2-5; cdr3_nt: TGTGCCAGCAGCCCATCAAGGGCGGGAGAAGAGACCCAGTACTTC; cdr3_aa: CASSPSRAGEETQYF
v_call: TRBV5-1; d_call: .; clone_size: .; j_call: TRBJ2-5; cdr3_nt: TGCGCCAGCAGTAGTCGGACAGCTTCAGGAGAGACCCAGTACTTC; cdr3_aa: CASSSRTASGETQYF
v_call: TRBV27; d_call: TRBD2; clone_size: .; j_call: TRBJ2-2; cdr3_nt: TGTGCCAGCAGCTCGGGACTAGCTATCGGGGAGCTGTTTTTT; cdr3_aa: CASSSGLAIGELFF